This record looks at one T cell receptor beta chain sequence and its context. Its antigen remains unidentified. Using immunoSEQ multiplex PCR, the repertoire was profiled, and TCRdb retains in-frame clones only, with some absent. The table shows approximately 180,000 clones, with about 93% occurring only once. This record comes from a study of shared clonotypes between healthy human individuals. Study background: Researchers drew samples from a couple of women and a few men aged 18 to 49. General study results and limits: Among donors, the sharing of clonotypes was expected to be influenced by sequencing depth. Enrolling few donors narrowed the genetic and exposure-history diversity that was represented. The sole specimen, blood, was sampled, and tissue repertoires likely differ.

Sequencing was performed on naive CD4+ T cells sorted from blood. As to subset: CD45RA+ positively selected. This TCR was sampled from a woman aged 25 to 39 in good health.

The CDR3 nucleotides are TGTGCCAGCAGGCAGGGATCTGGAAACACCATATATTTT. Translating gives CASRQGSGNTIYF. The chain has TRBV11-2 and TRBJ1-3, with D tentatively TRBD1 (5 bases). V was cut by 6 bases and J by 1 base, with 7 bases left in between. The CDR3 length is 13 residues. Germline assignment: CDR1 SGHAT and CDR2 FQNNGV.